This section outlines one TCR beta chain sequence together with its context. The data derive from a study of blood T cell repertoires in COVID-19. The CDR3 loop spans 14 amino acids. Trimming at V came to 4 bases and at J to 1 base, leaving 3 bases not matched to a gene. Germline loops: CDR1 LGHDT, CDR2 YNNKEL (reference sequence). Those enrolled, adults aged roughly 18 to 100 years, came from about two dozen US areas. Original handling: Amplification with reference gene primers provided the estimates of nucleated cell counts. Sequencing was performed with immunoSEQ multiplex PCR; in TCRdb, only in-frame clones are kept and a portion is missing. V, J and clone size were drawn from that table, and D and trimming were deduced from the DNA. In the table there are about 250,000 clones, over 75% of which are singletons.

This TCR derives from a woman between 50 and 59 years old with acute COVID-19. This chain connects TRBV3-1 (or the pseudogene TRBV3-2) to TRBJ1-1; TRBD1 agrees at 7 bases. The sample consisted of PBMCs or T cells enriched from blood (not recorded which). The CDR3 loop reads CASSLRTGNTEAFF. The CDR3 coding sequence is TGTGCCAGCAGCCTAAGGACAGGGAACACTGAAGCTTTCTTT.